The TCR beta chain described here comes from a study of blood T cells in healthy people across ages. The authors ran a second PCR of 7 to 11 cycles using a sample-barcoded 5' primer and a J-beta primer mix. Carrying 12 random nucleotides, a template-switch adaptor labeled each individual cDNA molecule. MiXCR was run by TCRdb on the 5' RACE reads, yielding one entry per CDR3 protein. The profile shows about 1.7 million distinct CDR3 sequences, 25% to 30% of them singletons. The study recruited healthy Caucasian donors from Russia who were aged roughly 6 to 95. This clonotype was seen a few times. The target antigen is unknown. V gave up 5 bases and J gave up 5 bases, with 15 bases separating them. From germline, CDR1 is SNHLY and CDR2 FYNNEI. This CDR3 is built from 14 residues. Notes on the study in general: CMV status of donors was unknown, possibly confounding expanded clonotype changes.

This rearrangement joins TRBV2 to TRBJ2-5; possible D gene TRBD2, 6 bases. Sequencing used blood. The receptor's source is a woman in her 30s in good health. The CDR3 here is CASSPVSGGETQYF. The CDR3 bases are TGTGCCAGCAGTCCCGTGAGCGGAGGGGAGACCCAGTACTTC.